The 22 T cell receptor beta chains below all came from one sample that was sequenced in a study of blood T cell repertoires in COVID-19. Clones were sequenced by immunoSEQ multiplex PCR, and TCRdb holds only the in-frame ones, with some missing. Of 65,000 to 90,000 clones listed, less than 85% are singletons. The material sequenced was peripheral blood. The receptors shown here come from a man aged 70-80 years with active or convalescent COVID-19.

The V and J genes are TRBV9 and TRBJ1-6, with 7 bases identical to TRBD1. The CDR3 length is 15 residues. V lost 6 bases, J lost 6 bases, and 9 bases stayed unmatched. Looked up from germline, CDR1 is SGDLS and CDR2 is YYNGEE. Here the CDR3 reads CASTRGGTANSPLHF. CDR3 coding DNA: TGTGCCAGCACTCGGGGGGGGACAGCTAATTCACCCCTCCACTTT.

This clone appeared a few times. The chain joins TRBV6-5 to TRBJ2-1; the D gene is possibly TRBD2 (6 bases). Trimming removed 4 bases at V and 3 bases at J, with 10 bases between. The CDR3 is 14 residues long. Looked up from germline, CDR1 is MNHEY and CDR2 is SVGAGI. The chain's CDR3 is CASSFRGVYNEQFF. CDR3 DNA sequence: TGTGCCAGCAGTTTTCGCGGGGTCTACAATGAGCAGTTCTTC.

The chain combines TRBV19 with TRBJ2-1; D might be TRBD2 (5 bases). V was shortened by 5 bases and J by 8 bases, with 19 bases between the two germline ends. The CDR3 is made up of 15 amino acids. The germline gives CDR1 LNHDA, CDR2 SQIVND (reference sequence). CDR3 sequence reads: CASSPPVGERDEQFF. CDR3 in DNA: TGTGCCAGTAGTCCGCCCGTTGGGGAGAGGGATGAGCAGTTCTTC.

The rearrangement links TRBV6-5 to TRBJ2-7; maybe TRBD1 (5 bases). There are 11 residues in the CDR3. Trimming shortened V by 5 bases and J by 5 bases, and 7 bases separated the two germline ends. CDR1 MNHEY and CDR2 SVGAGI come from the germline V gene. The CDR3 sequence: CASSQQDEQYF. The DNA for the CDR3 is TGTGCCAGCAGTCAACAGGACGAGCAGTACTTC.

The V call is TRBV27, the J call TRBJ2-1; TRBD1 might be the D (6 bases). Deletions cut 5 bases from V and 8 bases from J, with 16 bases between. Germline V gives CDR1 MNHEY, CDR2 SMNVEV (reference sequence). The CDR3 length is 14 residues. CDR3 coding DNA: TGTGCCAGCAGTATCCGGGACATTGGTCATGAGCAGTTCTTC. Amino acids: CASSIRDIGHEQFF.

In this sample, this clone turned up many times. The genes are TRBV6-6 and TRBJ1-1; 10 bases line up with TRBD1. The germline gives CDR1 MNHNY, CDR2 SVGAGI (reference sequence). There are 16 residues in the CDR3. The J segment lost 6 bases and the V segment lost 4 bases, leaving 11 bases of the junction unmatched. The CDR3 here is CASSSGQGVGVAEAFF. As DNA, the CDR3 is TGTGCCAGCAGTTCCGGACAGGGGGTAGGAGTGGCTGAAGCTTTCTTT.

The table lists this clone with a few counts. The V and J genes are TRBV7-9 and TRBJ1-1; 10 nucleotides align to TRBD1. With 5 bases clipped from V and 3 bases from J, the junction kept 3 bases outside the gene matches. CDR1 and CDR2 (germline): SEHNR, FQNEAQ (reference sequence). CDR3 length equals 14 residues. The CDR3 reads CASSAGQGDTEAFF. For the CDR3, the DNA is TGTGCCAGCAGCGCCGGACAGGGGGACACTGAAGCTTTCTTT.

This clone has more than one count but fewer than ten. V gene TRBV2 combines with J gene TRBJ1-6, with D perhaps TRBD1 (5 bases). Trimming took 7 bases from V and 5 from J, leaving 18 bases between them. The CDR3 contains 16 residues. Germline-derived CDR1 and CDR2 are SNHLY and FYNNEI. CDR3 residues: CASTFAFGGNNSPLHF. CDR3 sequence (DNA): TGTGCCAGCACCTTCGCGTTCGGGGGGAATAATTCACCCCTCCACTTT.

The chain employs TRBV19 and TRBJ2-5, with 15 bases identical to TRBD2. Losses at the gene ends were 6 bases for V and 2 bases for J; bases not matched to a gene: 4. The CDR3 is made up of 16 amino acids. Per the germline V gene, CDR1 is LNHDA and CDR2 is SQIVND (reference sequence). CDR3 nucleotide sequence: TGTGCCAGTAGCGGGACTAGCGGGGGGTTTCAAGAGACCCAGTACTTC. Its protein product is CASSGTSGGFQETQYF.

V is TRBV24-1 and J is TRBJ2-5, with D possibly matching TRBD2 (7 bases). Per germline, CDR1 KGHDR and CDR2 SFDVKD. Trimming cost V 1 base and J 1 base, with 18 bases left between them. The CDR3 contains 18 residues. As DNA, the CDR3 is TGTGCCACCAGTGATTTCGGTCTAAGGGGGGGGGCCCAAGAGACCCAGTACTTC. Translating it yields CATSDFGLRGGAQETQYF.

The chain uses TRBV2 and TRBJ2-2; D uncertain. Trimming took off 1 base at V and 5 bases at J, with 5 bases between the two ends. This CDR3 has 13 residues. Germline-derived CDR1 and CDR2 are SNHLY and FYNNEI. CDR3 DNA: TGTGCCAGCAGTGAAGACATTACCGGGGAGCTGTTTTTT. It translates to CASSEDITGELFF. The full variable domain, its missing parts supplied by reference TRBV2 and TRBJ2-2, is EPEVTQTPSHQVTQMGQEVILRCVPISNHLYFYWYRQILGQKVEFLVSFYNNEISEKSEIFDDQFSVERPDGSNFTLKIRSTKLEDSAMYFCASSEDITGELFFGEGSRLTVL.

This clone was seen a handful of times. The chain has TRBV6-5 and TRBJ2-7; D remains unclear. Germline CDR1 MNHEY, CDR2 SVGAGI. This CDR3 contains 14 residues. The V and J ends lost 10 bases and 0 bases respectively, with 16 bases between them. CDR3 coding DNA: TGTGCCACCTCCACTGATTTTAGCTCCTACGAGCAGTACTTC. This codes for CATSTDFSSYEQYF.

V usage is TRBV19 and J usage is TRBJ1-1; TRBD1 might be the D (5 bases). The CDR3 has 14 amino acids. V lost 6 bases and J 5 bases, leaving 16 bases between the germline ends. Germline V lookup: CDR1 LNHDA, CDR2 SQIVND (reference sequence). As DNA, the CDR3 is TGTGCCAGTAGGTTAGCGGGGGGTCAAACTGAAGCTTTCTTT. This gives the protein CASRLAGGQTEAFF.

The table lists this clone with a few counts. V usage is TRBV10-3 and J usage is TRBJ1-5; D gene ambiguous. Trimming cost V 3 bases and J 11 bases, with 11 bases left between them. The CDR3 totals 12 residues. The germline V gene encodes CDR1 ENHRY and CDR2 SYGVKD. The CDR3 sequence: CAISDTLAAQHF. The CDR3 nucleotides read TGTGCCATCAGTGATACCTTAGCGGCCCAGCATTTT.

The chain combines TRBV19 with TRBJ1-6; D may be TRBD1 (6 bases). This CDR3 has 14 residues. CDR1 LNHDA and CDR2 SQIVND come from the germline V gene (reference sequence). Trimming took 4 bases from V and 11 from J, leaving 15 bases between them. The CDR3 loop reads CASSSSRGEAPLHF. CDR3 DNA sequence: TGTGCCAGTAGTAGCTCCAGGGGCGAAGCACCCCTCCACTTT.

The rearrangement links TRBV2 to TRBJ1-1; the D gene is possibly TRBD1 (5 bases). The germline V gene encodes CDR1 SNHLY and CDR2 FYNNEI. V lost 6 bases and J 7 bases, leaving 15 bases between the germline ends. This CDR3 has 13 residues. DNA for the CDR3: TGTGCCAGCAGCGCTAATAACGGGGGTGAAGCTTTCTTT. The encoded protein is CASSANNGGEAFF.

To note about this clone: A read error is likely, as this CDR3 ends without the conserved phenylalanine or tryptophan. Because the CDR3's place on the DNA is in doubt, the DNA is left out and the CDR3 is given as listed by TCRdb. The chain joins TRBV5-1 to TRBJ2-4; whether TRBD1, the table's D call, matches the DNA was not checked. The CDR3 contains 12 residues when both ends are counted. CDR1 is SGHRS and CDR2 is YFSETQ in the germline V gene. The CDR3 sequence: CASSFTQGKGSL.

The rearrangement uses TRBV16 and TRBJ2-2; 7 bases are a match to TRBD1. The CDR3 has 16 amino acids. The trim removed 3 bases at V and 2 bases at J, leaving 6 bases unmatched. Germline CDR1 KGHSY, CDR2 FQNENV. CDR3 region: CASSHSTGPNTGELFF. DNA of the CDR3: TGTGCCAGCAGCCATTCGACAGGGCCCAACACCGGGGAGCTGTTTTTT.

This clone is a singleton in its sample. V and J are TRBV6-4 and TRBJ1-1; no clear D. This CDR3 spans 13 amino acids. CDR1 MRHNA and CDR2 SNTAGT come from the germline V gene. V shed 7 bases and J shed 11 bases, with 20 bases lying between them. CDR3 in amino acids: CASTDETGSRAFF. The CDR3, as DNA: TGTGCCAGCACGGACGAGACGGGGTCAAGGGCTTTCTTT.

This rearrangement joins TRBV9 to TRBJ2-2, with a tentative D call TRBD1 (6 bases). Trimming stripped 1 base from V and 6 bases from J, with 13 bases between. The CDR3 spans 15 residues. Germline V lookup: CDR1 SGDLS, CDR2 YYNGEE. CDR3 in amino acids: CASSVTGLGAGELFF. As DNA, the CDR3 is TGTGCCAGCAGCGTAACAGGGCTGGGGGCCGGGGAGCTGTTTTTT.

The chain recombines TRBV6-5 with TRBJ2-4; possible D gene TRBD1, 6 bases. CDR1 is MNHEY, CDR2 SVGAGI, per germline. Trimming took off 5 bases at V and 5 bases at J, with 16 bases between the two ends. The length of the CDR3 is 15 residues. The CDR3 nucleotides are TGTGCCAGCAGTAAACTACAGGGTAAACAAAACATTCAGTACTTC. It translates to CASSKLQGKQNIQYF.

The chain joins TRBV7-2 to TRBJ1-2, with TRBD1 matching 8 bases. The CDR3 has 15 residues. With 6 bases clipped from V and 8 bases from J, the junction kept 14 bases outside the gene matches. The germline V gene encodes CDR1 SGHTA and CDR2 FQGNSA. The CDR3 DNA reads TGTGCCAGCAGAGACCCAGGGACAGGCTATCTGGGCTACACCTTC. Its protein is CASRDPGTGYLGYTF.